This record concerns one T cell receptor (beta chain) sequence. In germline, CDR1 is SEHNR, CDR2 FQNEAQ (reference sequence). V was pared by 1 base and J by 0 bases, with 9 bases between. This CDR3 spans 15 amino acids. This specimen comes from a study of CD8 T cells in Susac syndrome. With random hexamers, reverse transcription was performed on about 0.45 to 1 ug of RNA. TCRdb re-derived calls from the immunoSEQ multiplex PCR reads in MiXCR, one entry per CDR3 protein. Counted here are 200,000 or so distinct CDR3 sequences, around nine tenths occurring once; the ten biggest clones make up roughly 0.15%.

This chain uses TRBV7-9 with TRBJ2-5; no clear D gene. The sequenced material came from CD8+ T cells from PBMCs. The clonotype comes from a human donor with multiple sclerosis. CDR3 protein: CASSLVGRDQETQYF. CDR3 nucleotide sequence: TGTGCCAGCAGCTTAGTCGGACGGGACCAAGAGACCCAGTACTTC.